The sequence of this T cell receptor (beta chain) was determined in a study of response to subunit inactivated influenza vaccine. Germline V lookup: CDR1 MNHEY, CDR2 SVGEGT. This CDR3 is 16 amino acids long. Between the trimmed V and J ends, which lost 6 bases and 0 bases, there was a span of 18 bases. MiXCR was run by TCRdb on the RT-PCR reads, yielding one entry per CDR3 protein. There are around 300,000 distinct CDR3 sequences in the sample; approximately 20% occur only once, and 9% to 12% lies in the top ten. This TCR derives from a man between 50 and 69 years old who received an inactivated influenza vaccine. The sequencing here drew on PBMCs from blood, taken about 20 months after vaccination. The chain has TRBV6-2 or TRBV6-3 and TRBJ2-7; maybe TRBD2 (5 bases). Here the CDR3 reads CASSGLGLVNSYEQYF. CDR3 sequence (DNA): TGTGCCAGCAGCGGACTCGGGCTGGTTAACTCCTACGAGCAGTACTTC.